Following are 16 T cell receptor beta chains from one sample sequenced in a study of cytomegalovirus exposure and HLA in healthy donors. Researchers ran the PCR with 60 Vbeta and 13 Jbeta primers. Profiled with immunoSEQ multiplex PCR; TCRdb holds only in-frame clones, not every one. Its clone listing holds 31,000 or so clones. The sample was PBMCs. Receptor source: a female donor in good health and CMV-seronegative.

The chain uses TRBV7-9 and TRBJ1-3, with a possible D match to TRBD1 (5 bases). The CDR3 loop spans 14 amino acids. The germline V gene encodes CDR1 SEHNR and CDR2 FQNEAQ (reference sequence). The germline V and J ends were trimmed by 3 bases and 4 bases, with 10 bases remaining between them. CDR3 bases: TGTGCCAGCAGCTTCCAGGGTGGCGGAAACACCATATATTTT. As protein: CASSFQGGGNTIYF. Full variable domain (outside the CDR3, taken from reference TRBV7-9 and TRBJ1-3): DTGVSQNPRHKITKRGQNVTFRCDPISEHNRLYWYRQTLGQGPEFLTYFQNEAQLEKSRLLSDRFSAERPKGSFSTLEIQRTEQGDSAMYLCASSFQGGGNTIYFGEGSWLTVV.

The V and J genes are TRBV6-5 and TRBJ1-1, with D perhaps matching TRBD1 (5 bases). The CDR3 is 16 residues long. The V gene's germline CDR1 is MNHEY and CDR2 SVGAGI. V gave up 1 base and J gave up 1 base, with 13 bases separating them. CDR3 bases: TGTGCCAGCAGTTACTTATGGGGCCCTCAGAACACTGAAGCTTTCTTT. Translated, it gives CASSYLWGPQNTEAFF.

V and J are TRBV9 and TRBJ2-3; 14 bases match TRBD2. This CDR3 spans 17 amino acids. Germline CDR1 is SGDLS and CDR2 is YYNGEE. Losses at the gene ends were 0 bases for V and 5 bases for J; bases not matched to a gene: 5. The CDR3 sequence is CASSVATGLAGVDTQYF. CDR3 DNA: TGTGCCAGCAGCGTAGCTACGGGACTAGCGGGGGTAGATACGCAGTATTTT.

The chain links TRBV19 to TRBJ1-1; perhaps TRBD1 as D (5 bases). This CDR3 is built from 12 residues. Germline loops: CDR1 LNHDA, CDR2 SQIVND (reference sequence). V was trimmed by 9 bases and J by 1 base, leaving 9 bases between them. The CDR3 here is CASRTPNTEAFF. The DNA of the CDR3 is TGTGCCAGCAGGACACCGAACACTGAAGCTTTCTTT. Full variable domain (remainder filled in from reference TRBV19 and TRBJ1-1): DGGITQSPKYLFRKEGQNVTLSCEQNLNHDAMYWYRQDPGQGLRLIYYSQIVNDFQKGDIAEGYSVSREKKESFPLTVTSAQKNPTAFYLCASRTPNTEAFFGQGTRLTVV.

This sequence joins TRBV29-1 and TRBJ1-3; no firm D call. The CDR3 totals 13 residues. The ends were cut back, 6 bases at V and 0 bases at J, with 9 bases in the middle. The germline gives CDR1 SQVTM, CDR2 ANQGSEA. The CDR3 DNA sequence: TGCAGCGTCGCCGGACTCTCTGGAAACACCATATATTTT. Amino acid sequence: CSVAGLSGNTIYF.

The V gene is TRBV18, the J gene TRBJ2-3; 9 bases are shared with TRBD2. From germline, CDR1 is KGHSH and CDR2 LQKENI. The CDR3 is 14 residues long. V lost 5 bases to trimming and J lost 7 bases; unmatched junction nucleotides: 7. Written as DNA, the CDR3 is TGTGCCAGCTCATCGGGACTAGCTCGACATACGCAGTATTTT. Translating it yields CASSSGLARHTQYF.

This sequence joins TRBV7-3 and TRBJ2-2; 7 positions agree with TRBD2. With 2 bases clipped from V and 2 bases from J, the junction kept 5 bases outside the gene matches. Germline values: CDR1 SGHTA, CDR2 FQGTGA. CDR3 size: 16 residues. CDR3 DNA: TGTGCCAGCAGCTTATGGGCGGGGGAAAACACCGGGGAGCTGTTTTTT. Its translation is CASSLWAGENTGELFF. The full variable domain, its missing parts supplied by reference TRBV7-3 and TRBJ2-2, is GAGVSQTPSNKVTEKGKYVELRCDPISGHTALYWYRQSLGQGPEFLIYFQGTGAADDSGLPNDRFFAVRPEGSVSTLKIQRTERGDSAVYLCASSLWAGENTGELFFGEGSRLTVL.

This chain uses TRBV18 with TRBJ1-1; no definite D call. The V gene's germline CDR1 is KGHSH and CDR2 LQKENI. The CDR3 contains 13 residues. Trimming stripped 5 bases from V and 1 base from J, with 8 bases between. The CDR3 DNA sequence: TGTGCCAGCTCATCCGGGTGGAACACTGAAGCTTTCTTT. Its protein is CASSSGWNTEAFF.

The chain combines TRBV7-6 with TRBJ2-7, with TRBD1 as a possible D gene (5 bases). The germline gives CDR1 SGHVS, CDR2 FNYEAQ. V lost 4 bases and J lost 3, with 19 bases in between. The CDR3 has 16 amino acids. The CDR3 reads CASSSLPSVDSYEQYF. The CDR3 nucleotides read TGTGCCAGCAGCTCCCTCCCCTCGGTTGACAGCTACGAGCAGTACTTC. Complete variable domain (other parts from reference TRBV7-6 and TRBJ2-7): GAGVSQSPRYKVTKRGQDVALRCDPISGHVSLYWYRQALGQGPEFLTYFNYEAQQDKSGLPNDRFSAERPEGSISTLTIQRTEQRDSAMYRCASSSLPSVDSYEQYFGPGTRLTVT.

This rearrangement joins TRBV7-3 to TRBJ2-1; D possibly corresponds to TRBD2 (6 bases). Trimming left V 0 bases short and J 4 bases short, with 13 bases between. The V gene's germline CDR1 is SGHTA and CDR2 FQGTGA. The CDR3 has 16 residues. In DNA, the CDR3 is TGTGCCAGCAGCTTAACGGCACTAGCTTCTTACAATGAGCAGTTCTTC. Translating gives CASSLTALASYNEQFF.

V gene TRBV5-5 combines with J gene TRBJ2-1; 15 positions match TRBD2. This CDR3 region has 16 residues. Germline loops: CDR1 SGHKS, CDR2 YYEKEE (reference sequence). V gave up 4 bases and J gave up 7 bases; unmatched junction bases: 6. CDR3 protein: CASSGGLAGGGNEQFF. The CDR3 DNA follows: TGTGCCAGCAGCGGGGGACTAGCGGGGGGTGGTAATGAGCAGTTCTTC. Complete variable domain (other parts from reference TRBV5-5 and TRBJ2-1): DAGVTQSPTHLIKTRGQQVTLRCSPISGHKSVSWYQQVLGQGPQFIFQYYEKEERGRGNFPDRFSARQFPNYSSELNVNALLLGDSALYLCASSGGLAGGGNEQFFGPGTRLTVL.

The CDR3: CASSLIGGLNTEAFF. CDR3 bases: TGTGCCAGCAGTTTAATAGGGGGCCTGAACACTGAAGCTTTCTTT. The rearrangement joins TRBV27 to TRBJ1-1; 7 bases map to TRBD1. The CDR3 has 15 residues. CDR1 is MNHEY, CDR2 SMNVEV, per germline (reference sequence). The J segment lost 0 bases and the V segment lost 2 bases, leaving 3 bases of the junction unmatched.

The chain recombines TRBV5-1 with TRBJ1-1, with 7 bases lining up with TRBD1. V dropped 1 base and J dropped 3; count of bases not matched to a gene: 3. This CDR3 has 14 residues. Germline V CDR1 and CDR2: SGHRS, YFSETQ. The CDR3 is CASSLTGTDTEAFF. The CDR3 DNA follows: TGCGCCAGCAGCTTGACCGGGACAGACACTGAAGCTTTCTTT.

The CDR3 is CATSRSSALNTEAFF. For the CDR3, the DNA is TGTGCCACCAGCAGATCTAGTGCATTGAACACTGAAGCTTTCTTT. This chain uses TRBV15 with TRBJ1-1; no firm D call. The CDR3 covers 15 residues. Germline V lookup: CDR1 LNHNV, CDR2 YYDKDF (reference sequence). Trimming removed 2 bases at V and 0 bases at J, with 10 bases between.

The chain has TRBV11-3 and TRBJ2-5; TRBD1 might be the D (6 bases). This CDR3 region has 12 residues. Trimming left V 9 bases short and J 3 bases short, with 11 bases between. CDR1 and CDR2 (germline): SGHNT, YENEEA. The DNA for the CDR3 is TGTGCCAGTAAGACAGGAGAAGAGACCCAGTACTTC. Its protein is CASKTGEETQYF.

The CDR3 spells CASSHGTSGGAGQETQYF. The CDR3 coding sequence is TGCGCCAGCAGCCACGGGACTAGCGGGGGGGCCGGACAAGAGACCCAGTACTTC. This sequence joins TRBV5-1 and TRBJ2-5, with TRBD2 identical over 16 bases. With 4 bases clipped from V and 2 bases from J, the junction kept 8 bases outside the gene matches. This CDR3 contains 18 residues. Germline values: CDR1 SGHRS, CDR2 YFSETQ. The full variable domain, in which reference TRBV5-1 and TRBJ2-5 provide the parts outside the CDR3, is KAGVTQTPRYLIKTRGQQVTLSCSPISGHRSVSWYQQTPGQGLQFLFEYFSETQRNKGNFPGRFSGRQFSNSRSEMNVSTLELGDSALYLCASSHGTSGGAGQETQYFGPGTRLLVL.